Each of the 13 T cell receptor beta chains below was sequenced from the same sample in a study of blood T cell repertoires in COVID-19. TCRdb's copy holds only in-frame clones and misses some; the assay was immunoSEQ multiplex PCR. The sample shows some 41,000 clones, 86% of them seen only once. Material for sequencing was peripheral blood. These receptors originate from a human donor in a cohort sampled during active COVID-19.

The chain is built from TRBV7-9 and TRBJ2-3; D gene uncertain. Looked up from germline, CDR1 is SEHNR and CDR2 is FQNEAQ (reference sequence). Between the trimmed V and J ends, which lost 4 bases and 2 bases, there was a span of 16 bases. The CDR3 contains 16 residues. CDR3 coding DNA: TGTGCCAGCAGCTCCGGTTGGGCAGGATCCACAGATACGCAGTATTTT. Residues: CASSSGWAGSTDTQYF.

The gene calls are TRBV5-1 and TRBJ2-3, with D tentatively TRBD2 (6 bases). The V and J ends lost 4 bases and 5 bases respectively, with 17 bases between them. The CDR3 is 15 amino acids. Germline V gene sequence: CDR1 SGHRS, CDR2 YFSETQ. CDR3 in amino acids: CASSPGRQQVDTQYF. Here the CDR3 DNA reads TGCGCCAGCAGCCCCGGGAGACAGCAAGTAGATACGCAGTATTTT.

V is TRBV18 and J is TRBJ1-6, with TRBD1 matching 10 bases. Germline V gene sequence: CDR1 KGHSH, CDR2 LQKENI. Losses at the gene ends were 3 bases for V and 10 bases for J; bases not matched to a gene: 9. CDR3 length: 16 amino acids. DNA of the CDR3: TGTGCCAGCTCACCGGGGACAGGGGCCAGAGAATCACCCCTCCACTTT. Translated, it gives CASSPGTGARESPLHF.

The J gene is TRBJ2-3, the V gene TRBV28, with 7 bases aligning to TRBD2. Losses at the gene ends were 6 bases for V and 3 bases for J; bases not matched to a gene: 6. The CDR3 extends over 14 amino acids. Germline CDR1 and CDR2: MDHEN and SYDVKM. CDR3 region: CASRTGGATDTQYF. As DNA, the CDR3 is TGTGCCAGCAGGACGGGAGGCGCAACAGATACGCAGTATTTT.

The chain employs TRBV6-6 and TRBJ2-5; D is possibly TRBD2 (6 bases). From germline, CDR1 is MNHNY and CDR2 SVGAGI (reference sequence). Trimming stripped 2 bases from V and 9 bases from J, with 16 bases between. The CDR3 contains 14 residues. In nucleotides, the CDR3 is TGTGCCAGCAGTTACGGGACCCCCCTAGCGTCCCAGTACTTC. This gives the protein CASSYGTPLASQYF.

The V gene is TRBV7-8, the J gene TRBJ1-4; D might be TRBD1 (6 bases). Trimming removed 0 bases from V and 1 base from J, with 27 bases in between. Germline V gene lookup returns CDR1 SGHVS and CDR2 FQNEAQ. This CDR3 is built from 22 residues. This CDR3 is CASSLARVAGGRLRETNEKLFF. DNA for the CDR3: TGTGCCAGCAGCTTAGCGCGAGTAGCGGGGGGGCGGCTTCGGGAAACTAATGAAAAACTGTTTTTT.

The chain links TRBV5-1 to TRBJ1-6; D is perhaps TRBD1 (5 bases). The CDR3 runs to 15 residues. The ends were cut back, 0 bases at V and 9 bases at J, with 13 bases in the middle. Germline V lookup: CDR1 SGHRS, CDR2 YFSETQ. The CDR3 region is CASSLEVGGSSPLHF. The CDR3 DNA follows: TGCGCCAGCAGCTTGGAAGTGGGGGGGAGTTCACCCCTCCACTTT.

This clone was observed a single time. The chain couples TRBV7-9 to TRBJ1-2; D is uncertain. The CDR3 is 13 residues long. With 2 bases removed from V and 7 bases from J, the gap between germline ends came to 11 bases. The germline V gene encodes CDR1 SEHNR and CDR2 FQNEAQ (reference sequence). CDR3 in DNA: TGTGCCAGCAGCTTATACGAGAGAGGTGGCTACACCTTC. This sequence encodes CASSLYERGGYTF.

CDR3 DNA: TGTGCCAGCAGTAGGACAGGCTATGGCTACACCTTC. This encodes CASSRTGYGYTF. The chain recombines TRBV5-4 with TRBJ1-2; 7 bases are a match to TRBD1. Germline V gene lookup returns CDR1 SGHNT and CDR2 YYREEE (reference sequence). The CDR3 is 12 residues long. V gave up 5 bases and J gave up 4 bases; unmatched junction bases: 2.

This chain uses TRBV19 with TRBJ2-2; the match to TRBD2 covers 12 bases. This CDR3 has 18 residues. V was pared by 2 bases and J by 1 base, with 5 bases of the junction left unmatched. From germline, CDR1 is LNHDA and CDR2 SQIVND (reference sequence). CDR3 DNA: TGTGCCAGTAGTATAAGGGAGGGACTAGCGGGGAACACCGGGGAGCTGTTTTTT. It yields the protein CASSIREGLAGNTGELFF.

CDR3 coding DNA: TGTGCCAGCAGCTTTACCGGGGTAAACACCATATATTTT. Its translation is CASSFTGVNTIYF. V gene TRBV5-4 combines with J gene TRBJ1-3; D uncertain. Trimming took 2 bases from V and 6 from J, leaving 9 bases between them. Germline loops: CDR1 SGHNT, CDR2 YYREEE (reference sequence). The CDR3 runs 13 residues.

CDR3 coding DNA: TGCGCCAGCAGCTTGGTGGGTCGGGACACAGATACGCAGTATTTT. It encodes CASSLVGRDTDTQYF. The chain has TRBV5-1 and TRBJ2-3; TRBD2 is a possible D gene (5 bases). CDR1 and CDR2 (germline): SGHRS, YFSETQ. Trimming left V 0 bases short and J 2 bases short, with 10 bases between. This CDR3 comprises 15 residues. Together with reference TRBV5-1 and TRBJ2-3, the CDR3 gives the full variable domain: KAGVTQTPRYLIKTRGQQVTLSCSPISGHRSVSWYQQTPGQGLQFLFEYFSETQRNKGNFPGRFSGRQFSNSRSEMNVSTLELGDSALYLCASSLVGRDTDTQYFGPGTRLTVL.

The genes are TRBV4-1 and TRBJ2-2; TRBD2 matches 12 bases. The germline V gene has CDR1 MGHRA and CDR2 YSYEKL. The CDR3 has 15 residues. V was clipped by 2 bases and J by 9 bases; unmatched bases: 4. In DNA form, the CDR3 reads TGCGCCAGCAGCCAACTGACTAGCGGGAGTAGGGAGCTGTTTTTT. Translated: CASSQLTSGSRELFF.